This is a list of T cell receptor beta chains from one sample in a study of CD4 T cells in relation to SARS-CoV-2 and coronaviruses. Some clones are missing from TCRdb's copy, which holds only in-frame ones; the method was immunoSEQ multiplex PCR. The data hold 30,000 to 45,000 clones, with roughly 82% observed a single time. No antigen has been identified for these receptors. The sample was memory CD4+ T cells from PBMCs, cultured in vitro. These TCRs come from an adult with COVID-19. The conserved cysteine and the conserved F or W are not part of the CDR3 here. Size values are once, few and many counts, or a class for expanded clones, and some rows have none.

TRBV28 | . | ASSHYSSSGGYTDTQY
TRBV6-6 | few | ASSPGGVRGNQPQH
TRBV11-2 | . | ATTGGPPGELF
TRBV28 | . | ASILGGAPNTEAF
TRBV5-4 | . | ASSRTSGNTGELF
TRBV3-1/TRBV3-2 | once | ASSQDGTDTQY
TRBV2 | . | ASTTGQRYGYT
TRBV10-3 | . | AISEALAGAYEQY
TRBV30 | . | AWSVTPETQY
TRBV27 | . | ASSLSLGTGAYGYT
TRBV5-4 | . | ATSTGTGANVLT